One sample yielded the 29 T cell receptor beta chains listed below, sequenced in a study of T-cell memory formation after mild COVID-19. TCRdb ran MiXCR on the 5' RACE reads and lists one entry per CDR3 protein. The table lists more than 110,000 distinct CDR3 sequences, roughly a quarter of them singletons. Sequenced: PBMCs or a T cell subset sorted from them (not recorded which). All receptors derive from an adult woman who had mild COVID-19 (a few samples of this study predate the infection). Cell type and time point are not known.

A few counts support this clonotype. This chain uses TRBV5-1 with TRBJ2-1, with TRBD2 matching 9 bases. The CDR3 length is 14 residues. V lost 0 bases, J lost 10 bases, and 5 bases stayed unmatched. Germline values: CDR1 SGHRS, CDR2 YFSETQ. The CDR3 nucleotides read TGCGCCAGCAGCTTGGGGGGACTAGCTCAGGAGCAGTTCTTC. Translated, it gives CASSLGGLAQEQFF.

This clonotype was observed at least ten times. The chain couples TRBV3-1 to TRBJ2-7; possibly TRBD1 for D (6 bases). The germline CDR1 and CDR2 sequences are LGHDT and YNNKEL (reference sequence). The CDR3 is made up of 13 amino acids. Trimming took 4 bases from V and 6 from J, leaving 13 bases between them. The CDR3 region is CASSPVARGEQYF. The CDR3 coding sequence is TGTGCCAGCAGCCCCGTGGCCAGGGGCGAGCAGTACTTC.

This clonotype has a handful of counts. The CDR3 coding sequence is TGTGCCAGCAGCGTGATAGCGGGGGACTACAATGAGCAGTTCTTC. It yields the protein CASSVIAGDYNEQFF. This sequence joins TRBV9 and TRBJ2-1, with TRBD2 matching over 9 bases. With 2 bases clipped from V and 3 bases from J, the junction kept 3 bases outside the gene matches. The CDR3 loop spans 15 amino acids. Germline V gives CDR1 SGDLS, CDR2 YYNGEE.

The CDR3 sequence is CSVNLPLTHEQYF. Here the CDR3 DNA reads TGCAGCGTCAATTTGCCCCTCACCCACGAGCAGTACTTC. This sequence joins TRBV29-1 and TRBJ2-7, with D uncertain. This CDR3 is built from 13 residues. Deletions cut 6 bases from V and 5 bases from J, with 17 bases between. In germline, CDR1 is SQVTM, CDR2 ANQGSEA.

The chain links TRBV20-1 to TRBJ1-5; tentative D call: TRBD1 (5 bases). The CDR3 sequence is 13 residues long. V shed 6 bases and J shed 8 bases, with 17 bases lying between them. The germline V gene encodes CDR1 DFQATT and CDR2 SNEGSKA (reference sequence). The CDR3 nucleotides are TGCAGTGCGTCCGGGACGGGCCGGGAGCCCCAGCATTTT. Translated: CSASGTGREPQHF.

This clonotype was picked up a small number of times. The chain couples TRBV5-5 to TRBJ2-7; D not certain. V was cut by 6 bases and J by 2 bases, with 12 bases left in between. The CDR3 length is 13 residues. Germline V gene data show CDR1 as SGHKS and CDR2 as YYEKEE (reference sequence). The CDR3 sequence: CASTTDGTYEQYF. CDR3 DNA sequence: TGTGCCAGCACCACGGACGGAACCTACGAGCAGTACTTC.

This clonotype has just a few counts. The genes are TRBV5-1 and TRBJ1-2; tentatively, D is TRBD1 (6 bases). This CDR3 spans 15 amino acids. V was pared by 3 bases and J by 8 bases, with 20 bases between. Per germline, CDR1 SGHRS and CDR2 YFSETQ. The CDR3 DNA reads TGCGCCAGCAGCTCACTCCAGGCAGGGGCGCACGGCTACACCTTC. It translates to CASSSLQAGAHGYTF.

The rearrangement uses TRBV4-2 and TRBJ1-1; no clear D gene. The CDR3 has 18 residues. Looked up from germline, CDR1 is LGHNA and CDR2 is YNFKEQ. V lost 1 base, J lost 0 bases, and 18 bases lay in between. The CDR3 bases are TGTGCCAGCAGCCAAGCGGGTTTAATGAGTGACATGAACACTGAAGCTTTCTTT. Amino acid sequence: CASSQAGLMSDMNTEAFF.

This clonotype has a handful of counts. The chain uses TRBV7-9 and TRBJ2-7, with 7 bases lining up with TRBD1. V lost 5 bases, J lost 0 bases, and 13 bases stayed unmatched. Per germline, CDR1 SEHNR and CDR2 FQNEAQ (reference sequence). The CDR3 runs 17 residues. This CDR3 is CASSATRGTITSYEQYF. CDR3 DNA sequence: TGTGCCAGCAGCGCCACCAGGGGGACGATAACCTCCTACGAGCAGTACTTC.

This clonotype was seen more than once but under ten times. This chain joins TRBV11-3 and TRBJ2-1; 8 bases are a match to TRBD2. This CDR3 comprises 11 residues. CDR1 SGHNT and CDR2 YENEEA come from the germline V gene. V trimming: 3 bases; J trimming: 13 bases; junction bases outside the gene matches: 2. In nucleotides, the CDR3 is TGTGCCAGCAGCTTTAGCGGGGAACAGTTCTTC. Amino acid sequence: CASSFSGEQFF.

This clonotype was counted at least ten times. The chain employs TRBV24-1 and TRBJ2-6; D is possibly TRBD1 (5 bases). The V gene's germline CDR1 is KGHDR and CDR2 SFDVKD. The length of the CDR3 is 18 residues. Trimming removed 6 bases from V and 0 bases from J, with 17 bases in between. The CDR3, as DNA: TGTGCCACCAGTAAAACACAGGTGGACAACTCTGGGGCCAACGTCCTGACTTTC. It specifies CATSKTQVDNSGANVLTF.

The chain joins TRBV27 to TRBJ2-7; unclear D gene. Looked up from germline, CDR1 is MNHEY and CDR2 is SMNVEV (reference sequence). V gave up 0 bases and J gave up 4 bases, with 10 bases separating them. The CDR3 is made up of 14 amino acids. The CDR3 DNA sequence: TGTGCCAGCAGTTTATCGGCAATCGGATACGAGCAGTACTTC. Its translation is CASSLSAIGYEQYF.

This clonotype was picked up a small number of times. The chain links TRBV12-3 or TRBV12-4 to TRBJ2-7; TRBD2 is a possible D gene (5 bases). The CDR3 is 12 amino acids. V was trimmed by 4 bases and J by 7 bases, leaving 11 bases between them. CDR3 in DNA: TGTGCCAGCAGTTGGGATTGGGAGGAGCAGTACTTC. Its protein is CASSWDWEEQYF.

This clonotype was found a few times. V and J are TRBV24-1 and TRBJ2-4; TRBD2 is a possible D gene (6 bases). Germline V gene lookup returns CDR1 KGHDR and CDR2 SFDVKD. The CDR3 sequence is 13 residues long. Trimming shortened V by 3 bases and J by 9 bases, and 11 bases separated the two germline ends. In nucleotides, the CDR3 is TGTGCCACCAGTGATGTGCCGGAGGGCATTCAGTACTTC. This gives the protein CATSDVPEGIQYF.

The rearrangement links TRBV9 to TRBJ2-7; D remains unclear. The CDR3 contains 12 residues. Between the trimmed V and J ends, which lost 3 bases and 3 bases, there was a span of 7 bases. The germline gives CDR1 SGDLS, CDR2 YYNGEE. This CDR3 reads CASSADGYEQYF. The CDR3 DNA follows: TGTGCCAGCAGCGCCGACGGCTACGAGCAGTACTTC.

The chain couples TRBV2 to TRBJ1-3; D gene uncertain. This CDR3 comprises 13 residues. Trimming removed 4 bases at V and 2 bases at J, with 6 bases between. The germline CDR1 and CDR2 sequences are SNHLY and FYNNEI. The CDR3 spells CASSVGAGNTIYF. CDR3 DNA sequence: TGTGCCAGCAGTGTCGGAGCTGGAAACACCATATATTTT.

This clonotype was seen a few times. The V and J genes are TRBV6-6 and TRBJ1-1; D is ambiguous. The CDR3 sequence is 13 residues long. Germline V gives CDR1 MNHNY, CDR2 SVGAGI (reference sequence). Trimming left V 6 bases short and J 1 base short, with 9 bases between. In DNA, the CDR3 is TGTGCCAGCAGGCCCAGAGAGAACACTGAAGCTTTCTTT. This encodes CASRPRENTEAFF.

This clonotype was recorded a few times. The chain employs TRBV4-1 and TRBJ1-1; 7 positions agree with TRBD1. The germline V gene encodes CDR1 MGHRA and CDR2 YSYEKL. V gave up 3 bases and J gave up 5 bases; unmatched junction bases: 9. The CDR3 covers 15 residues. CDR3 sequence reads: CASSHRGGAGTEAFF. Here the CDR3 DNA reads TGCGCCAGCAGCCACCGAGGGGGCGCAGGGACTGAAGCTTTCTTT.

This clonotype has more than one count but fewer than ten. The chain uses TRBV6-1 and TRBJ1-2, with a tentative D call TRBD1 (5 bases). V was clipped by 2 bases and J by 1 base, with 17 bases between them. Per the germline V gene, CDR1 is MNHNS and CDR2 is SASEGT. This CDR3 is built from 17 residues. Here the CDR3 DNA reads TGTGCCAGCAGTGAATGGTCCCAGGGTTCGTTTAACTATGGCTACACCTTC. As protein: CASSEWSQGSFNYGYTF.

A remark on this clonotype: A junction end diverges from the germline sequence, so it may reflect a read error. V and J are TRBV7-7 and TRBJ2-5; the D gene is possibly TRBD2 (5 bases). This CDR3 is 14 amino acids long. The germline gives CDR1 SSHAT, CDR2 FNYEAQ (reference sequence). For the CDR3, the DNA is TGTGCTAGCAGCTTCCCAGCGGTCCAAGAGACCCAGTACTTC. This encodes CASSFPAVQETQYF. Together with reference TRBV7-7 and TRBJ2-5, the CDR3 gives the full variable domain: GAGVSQSPRYKVTKRGQDVTLRCDPISSHATLYWYQQALGQGPEFLTYFNYEAQPDKSGLPSDRFSAERPEGSISTLTIQRTEQRDSAMYRCASSFPAVQETQYFGPGTRLLVL.

This clonotype was detected a few times. This chain connects TRBV7-9 to TRBJ2-1, with a tentative D call TRBD2 (6 bases). Trimming shortened V by 1 base and J by 3 bases, and 10 bases separated the two germline ends. The CDR3 loop spans 15 amino acids. CDR1 SEHNR and CDR2 FQNEAQ come from the germline V gene (reference sequence). In DNA form, the CDR3 reads TGTGCCAGCAGCTTAGTTAGCGGCCTCTACAATGAGCAGTTCTTC. As protein: CASSLVSGLYNEQFF.

This clonotype came up a few times. J is TRBJ2-3 and V is TRBV11-3; tentative D call: TRBD2 (6 bases). Germline V gene data show CDR1 as SGHNT and CDR2 as YENEEA. The CDR3 spans 15 residues. Trimming cost V 5 bases and J 4 bases, with 16 bases left between them. The CDR3 nucleotides read TGTGCCAGCAGCAGGGAGGTGGAGCCGCCAGATACGCAGTATTTT. Translation gives CASSREVEPPDTQYF.

The CDR3 coding sequence is TGTGCCAGCAGCGCGGACAGGGTTGGCACTGAAGCTTTCTTT. Amino acid sequence: CASSADRVGTEAFF. This chain joins TRBV9 and TRBJ1-1; 8 bases line up with TRBD1. The germline V gene has CDR1 SGDLS and CDR2 YYNGEE. This CDR3 is built from 14 residues. The V and J ends lost 3 bases and 4 bases, in that order; junction bases with no gene match: 5.

The chain carries TRBV27 and TRBJ2-7; no clear D gene. The CDR3 consists of 13 residues. V lost 6 bases to trimming and J lost 1 base, with 10 bases between them. Germline V gene lookup returns CDR1 MNHEY and CDR2 SMNVEV (reference sequence). The CDR3 DNA is TGTGCCAGCAGCTCCGGTCCTTCCTACGAGCAGTACTTC. Amino acids: CASSSGPSYEQYF.

This clonotype was recorded a few times. This chain uses TRBV5-6 with TRBJ1-1; D is ambiguous. In germline, CDR1 is SGHDT, CDR2 YYEEEE. This CDR3 comprises 12 residues. The germline V and J ends were trimmed by 5 bases and 8 bases, with 13 bases remaining between them. CDR3 nucleotide sequence: TGTGCCAGCAGGGTTGGTCAGAGAGAAGCTTTCTTT. This translates into CASRVGQREAFF.

The chain carries TRBV19 and TRBJ1-1; 9 positions agree with TRBD1. J was trimmed by 11 bases and V by 2 bases; bases with no gene match: 6. The CDR3 extends over 13 amino acids. Germline CDR1 reads LNHDA; CDR2 reads SQIVND (reference sequence). The DNA of the CDR3 is TGTGCCAGTAGTATATCCCGGACAGGGGAGGCTTTCTTT. Its translation: CASSISRTGEAFF.

This clonotype occurred a few times. The rearrangement uses TRBV25-1 and TRBJ2-2; 7 nucleotides match TRBD2. Germline CDR1 MGHDK, CDR2 SYGVNS. This CDR3 spans 14 amino acids. V shed 4 bases, J shed 3 bases, and the junction held 2 bases outside the gene matches. The CDR3 coding sequence is TGTGCCAGCAGTGTCCGGGAGGACACCGGGGAGCTGTTTTTT. The encoded protein is CASSVREDTGELFF.

This clonotype was found a few times. The V and J genes are TRBV19 and TRBJ1-1, with TRBD1 identical over 11 bases. Per the germline V gene, CDR1 is LNHDA and CDR2 is SQIVND (reference sequence). The CDR3 runs to 14 residues. Trimming cost V 5 bases and J 8 bases; bases outside gene matches: 7. CDR3 sequence (DNA): TGTGCCAGTAGTTGGACAGGGGGCGCAGGGGAAGCTTTCTTT. Translating it yields CASSWTGGAGEAFF.

There are a few counts of this clonotype. V and J are TRBV4-2 and TRBJ1-1; D unclear. The CDR3 totals 15 residues. Trimming stripped 0 bases from V and 4 bases from J, with 12 bases between. Germline loops: CDR1 LGHNA, CDR2 YNFKEQ. CDR3 sequence reads: CASSQDSEAGTEAFF. In DNA, the CDR3 is TGTGCCAGCAGCCAAGATTCAGAGGCGGGCACTGAAGCTTTCTTT.